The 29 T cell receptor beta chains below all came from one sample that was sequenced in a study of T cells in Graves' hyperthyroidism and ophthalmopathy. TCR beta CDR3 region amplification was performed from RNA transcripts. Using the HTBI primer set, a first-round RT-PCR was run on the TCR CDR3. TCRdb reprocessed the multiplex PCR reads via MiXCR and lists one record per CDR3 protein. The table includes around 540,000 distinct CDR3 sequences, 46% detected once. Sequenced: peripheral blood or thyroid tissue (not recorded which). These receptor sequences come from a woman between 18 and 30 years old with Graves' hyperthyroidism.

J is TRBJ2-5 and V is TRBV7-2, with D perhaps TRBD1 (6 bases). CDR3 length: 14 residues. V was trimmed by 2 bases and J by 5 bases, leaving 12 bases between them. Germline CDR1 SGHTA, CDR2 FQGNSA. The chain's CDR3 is CASSLTGQSETQYF. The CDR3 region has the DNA TGTGCCAGCAGCTTAACAGGGCAGAGTGAGACCCAGTACTTC.

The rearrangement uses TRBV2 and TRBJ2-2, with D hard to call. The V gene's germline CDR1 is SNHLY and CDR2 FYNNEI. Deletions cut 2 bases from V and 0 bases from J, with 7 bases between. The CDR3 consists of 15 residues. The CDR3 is CASSELRSNTGELFF. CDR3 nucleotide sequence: TGTGCCAGCAGTGAATTGCGGTCGAACACCGGGGAGCTGTTTTTT.

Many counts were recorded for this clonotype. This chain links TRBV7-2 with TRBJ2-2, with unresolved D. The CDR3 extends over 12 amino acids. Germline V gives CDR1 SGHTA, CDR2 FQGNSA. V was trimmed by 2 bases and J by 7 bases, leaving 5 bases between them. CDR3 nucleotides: TGTGCCAGCAGCTTATCCCTCGGGGAGCTGTTTTTT. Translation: CASSLSLGELFF.

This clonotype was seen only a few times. DNA of the CDR3: TGTGCCAGCAGCCTGAAGCTAGCGGGAGGGGAGACCCAGTACTTC. Translating gives CASSLKLAGGETQYF. J is TRBJ2-5 and V is TRBV7-2; 12 bases align to TRBD2. Germline CDR1 is SGHTA and CDR2 is FQGNSA. V trimming: 5 bases; J trimming: 5 bases; junction bases outside the gene matches: 6. The CDR3 runs 15 residues.

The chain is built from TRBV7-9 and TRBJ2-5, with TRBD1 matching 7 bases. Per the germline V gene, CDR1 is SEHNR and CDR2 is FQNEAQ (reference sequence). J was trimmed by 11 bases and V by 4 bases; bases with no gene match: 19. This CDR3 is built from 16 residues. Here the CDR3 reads CASSSGEGTVSYGQYF. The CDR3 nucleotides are TGTGCCAGCAGCTCAGGGGAAGGGACAGTCTCCTACGGGCAGTACTTC.

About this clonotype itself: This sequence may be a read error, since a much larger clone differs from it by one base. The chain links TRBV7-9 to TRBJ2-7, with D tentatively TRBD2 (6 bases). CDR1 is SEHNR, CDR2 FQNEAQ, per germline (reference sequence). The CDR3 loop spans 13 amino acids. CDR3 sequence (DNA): TGTGCCAGCAGCTTAAACTGGAGGGACGAGCAGCACTTC. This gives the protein CASSLNWRDEQHF.

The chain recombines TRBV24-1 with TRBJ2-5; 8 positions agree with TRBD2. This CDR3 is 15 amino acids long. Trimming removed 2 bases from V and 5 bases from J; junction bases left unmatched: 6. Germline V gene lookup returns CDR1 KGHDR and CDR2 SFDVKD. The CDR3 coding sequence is TGTGCCACCAGTGATTCCCGCGGGGGGCATGAGACCCAGTACTTC. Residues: CATSDSRGGHETQYF.

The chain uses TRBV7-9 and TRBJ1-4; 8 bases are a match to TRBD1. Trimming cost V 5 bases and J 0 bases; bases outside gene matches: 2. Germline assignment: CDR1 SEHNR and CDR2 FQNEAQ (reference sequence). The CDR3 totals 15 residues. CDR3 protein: CASSRTGTTNEKLFF. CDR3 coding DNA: TGTGCCAGCAGCAGGACAGGGACAACTAATGAAAAACTGTTTTTT.

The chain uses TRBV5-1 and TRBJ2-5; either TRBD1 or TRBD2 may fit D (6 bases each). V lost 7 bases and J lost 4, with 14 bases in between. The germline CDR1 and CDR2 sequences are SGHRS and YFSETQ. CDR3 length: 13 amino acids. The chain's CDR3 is CASRAGEVETQYF. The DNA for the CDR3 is TGCGCCAGCCGGGCAGGGGAGGTAGAGACCCAGTACTTC.

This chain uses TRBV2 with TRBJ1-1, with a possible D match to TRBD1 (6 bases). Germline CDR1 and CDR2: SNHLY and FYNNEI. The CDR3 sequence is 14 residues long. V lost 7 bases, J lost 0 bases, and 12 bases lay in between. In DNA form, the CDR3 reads TGTGCCAGCACCGAGGGGGTTCTGAACACTGAAGCTTTCTTT. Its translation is CASTEGVLNTEAFF. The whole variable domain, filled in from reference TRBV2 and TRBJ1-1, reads EPEVTQTPSHQVTQMGQEVILRCVPISNHLYFYWYRQILGQKVEFLVSFYNNEISEKSEIFDDQFSVERPDGSNFTLKIRSTKLEDSAMYFCASTEGVLNTEAFFGQGTRLTVV.

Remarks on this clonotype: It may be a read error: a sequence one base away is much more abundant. CDR3: CASSVRPGTNTEAFF. The DNA of the CDR3 is TGTGCCAGCAGCGTCCGTCCAGGGACCAACACTGAAGCTTTCTTT. This chain joins TRBV9 and TRBJ1-6; possibly TRBD1 for D (5 bases). The J call is uncertain, as TRBJ1-1 better fits the DNA end. The CDR3 contains 15 residues. From germline, CDR1 is SGDLS and CDR2 YYNGEE.

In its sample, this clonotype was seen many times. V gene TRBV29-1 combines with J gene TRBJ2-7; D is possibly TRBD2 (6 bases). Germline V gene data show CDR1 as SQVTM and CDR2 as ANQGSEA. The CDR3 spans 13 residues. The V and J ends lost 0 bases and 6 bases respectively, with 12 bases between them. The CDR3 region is CSVEDRGSGEQYF. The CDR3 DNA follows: TGCAGCGTTGAAGATCGGGGGTCGGGCGAGCAGTACTTC.

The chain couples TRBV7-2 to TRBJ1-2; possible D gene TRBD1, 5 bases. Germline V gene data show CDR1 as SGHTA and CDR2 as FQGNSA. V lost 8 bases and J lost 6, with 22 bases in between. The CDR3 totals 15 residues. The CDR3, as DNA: TGTGCCAGCGGGTCCCCACGCGCGGGGCTACATGGCTACACCTTC. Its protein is CASGSPRAGLHGYTF.

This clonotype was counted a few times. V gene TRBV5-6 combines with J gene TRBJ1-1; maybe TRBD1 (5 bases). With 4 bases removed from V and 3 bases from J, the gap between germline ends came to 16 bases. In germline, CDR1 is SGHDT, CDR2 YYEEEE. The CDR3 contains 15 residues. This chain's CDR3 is CASSPRVGPHTEAFF. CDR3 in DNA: TGTGCCAGCAGCCCCAGGGTCGGTCCTCACACTGAAGCTTTCTTT.

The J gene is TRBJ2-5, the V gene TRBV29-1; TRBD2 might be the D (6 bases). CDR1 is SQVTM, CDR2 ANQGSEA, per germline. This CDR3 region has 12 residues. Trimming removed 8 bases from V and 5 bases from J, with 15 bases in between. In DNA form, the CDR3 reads TGCAGCTTGGAGGGGAGAGGGGAGACCCAGTACTTC. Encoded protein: CSLEGRGETQYF.

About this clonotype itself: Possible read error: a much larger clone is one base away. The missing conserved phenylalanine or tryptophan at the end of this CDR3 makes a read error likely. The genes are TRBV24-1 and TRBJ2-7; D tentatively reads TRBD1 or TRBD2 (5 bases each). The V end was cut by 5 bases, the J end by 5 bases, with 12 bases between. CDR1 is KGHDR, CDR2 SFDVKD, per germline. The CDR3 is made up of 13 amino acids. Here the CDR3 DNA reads TGTGCCACCAGTGTTGGTGGGACCCACGAGCAGTACCTC. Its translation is CATSVGGTHEQYL.

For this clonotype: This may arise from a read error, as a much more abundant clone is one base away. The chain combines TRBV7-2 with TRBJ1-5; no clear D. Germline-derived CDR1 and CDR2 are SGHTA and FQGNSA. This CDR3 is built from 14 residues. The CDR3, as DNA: TGTGCCAGCAGCTTAGCATTAGGGAACCAGCCCCGGCATTTT. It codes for CASSLALGNQPRHF.

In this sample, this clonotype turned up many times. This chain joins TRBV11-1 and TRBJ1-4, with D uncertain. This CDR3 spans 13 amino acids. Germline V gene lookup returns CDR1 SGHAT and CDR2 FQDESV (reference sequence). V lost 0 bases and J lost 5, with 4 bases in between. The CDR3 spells CASSLADNEKLFF. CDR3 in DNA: TGTGCCAGCAGCTTAGCGGACAATGAAAAACTGTTTTTT.

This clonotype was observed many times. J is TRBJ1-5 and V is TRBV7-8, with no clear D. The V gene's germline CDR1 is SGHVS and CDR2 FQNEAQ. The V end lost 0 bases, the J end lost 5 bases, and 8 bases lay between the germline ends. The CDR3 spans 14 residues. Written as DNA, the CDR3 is TGTGCCAGCAGCTTAGCGGCGGGTGATCAGCCCCAGCATTTT. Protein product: CASSLAAGDQPQHF.

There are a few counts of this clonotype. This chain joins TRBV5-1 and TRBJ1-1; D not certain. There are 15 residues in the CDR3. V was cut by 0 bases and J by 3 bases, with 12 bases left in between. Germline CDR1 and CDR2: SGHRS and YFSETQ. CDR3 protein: CASSLGTGRYTEAFF. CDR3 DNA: TGCGCCAGCAGCTTGGGGACGGGGAGGTACACTGAAGCTTTCTTT.

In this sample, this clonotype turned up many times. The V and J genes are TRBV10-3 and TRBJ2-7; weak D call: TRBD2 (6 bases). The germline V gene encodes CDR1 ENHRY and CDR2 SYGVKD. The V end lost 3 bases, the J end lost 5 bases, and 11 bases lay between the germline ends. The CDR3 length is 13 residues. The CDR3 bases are TGTGCCATCAGTGAACTAGCTTCCCACGAGCAGTACTTC. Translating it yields CAISELASHEQYF.

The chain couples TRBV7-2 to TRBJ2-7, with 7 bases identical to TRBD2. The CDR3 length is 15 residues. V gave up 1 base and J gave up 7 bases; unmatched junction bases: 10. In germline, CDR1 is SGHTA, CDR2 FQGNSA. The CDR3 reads CASSLGGWAGVEQYF. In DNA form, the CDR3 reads TGTGCCAGCAGCTTAGGTGGGTGGGCGGGAGTTGAGCAGTACTTC.

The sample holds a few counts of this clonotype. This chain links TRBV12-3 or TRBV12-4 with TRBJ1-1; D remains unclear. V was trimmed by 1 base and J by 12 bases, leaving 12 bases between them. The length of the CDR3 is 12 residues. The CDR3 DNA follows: TGTGCCAGCAGTTTAGGGACCGAGGTATCTTTCTTT. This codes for CASSLGTEVSFF.

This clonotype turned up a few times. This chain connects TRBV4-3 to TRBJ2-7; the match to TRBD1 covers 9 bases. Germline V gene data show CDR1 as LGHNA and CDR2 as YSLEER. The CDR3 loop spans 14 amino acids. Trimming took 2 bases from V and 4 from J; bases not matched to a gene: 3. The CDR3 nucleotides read TGCGCCAGCAGCCAAACGACAGGGGGATACGAGCAGTACTTC. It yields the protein CASSQTTGGYEQYF.

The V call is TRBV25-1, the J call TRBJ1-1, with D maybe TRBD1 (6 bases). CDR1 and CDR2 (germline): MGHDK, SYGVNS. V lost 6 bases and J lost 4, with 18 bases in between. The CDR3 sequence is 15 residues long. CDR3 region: CASRVMRGAGTEAFF. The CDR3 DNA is TGTGCCAGCAGAGTAATGCGGGGGGCCGGCACTGAAGCTTTCTTT.

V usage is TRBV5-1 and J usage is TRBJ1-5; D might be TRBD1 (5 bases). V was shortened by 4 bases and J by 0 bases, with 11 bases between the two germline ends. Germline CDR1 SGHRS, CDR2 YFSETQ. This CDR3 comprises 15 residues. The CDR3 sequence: CASSQTENSNQPQHF. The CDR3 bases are TGCGCCAGCAGCCAGACAGAAAATAGCAATCAGCCCCAGCATTTT.

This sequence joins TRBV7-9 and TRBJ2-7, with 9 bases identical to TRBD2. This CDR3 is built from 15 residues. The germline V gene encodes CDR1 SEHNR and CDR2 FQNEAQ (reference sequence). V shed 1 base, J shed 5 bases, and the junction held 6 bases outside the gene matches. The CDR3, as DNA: TGTGCCAGCAGCTTAGTAGCTAGCGGGATTAACGAGCAGTACTTC. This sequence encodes CASSLVASGINEQYF.

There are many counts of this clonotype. The CDR3 here is CSVVADPNTEAFF. The CDR3 bases are TGCAGCGTTGTCGCAGACCCGAACACTGAAGCTTTCTTT. This chain uses TRBV29-1 with TRBJ1-1; D ambiguous. Trimming removed 4 bases from V and 1 base from J, with 10 bases in between. The germline gives CDR1 SQVTM, CDR2 ANQGSEA. The CDR3 sequence is 13 residues long.

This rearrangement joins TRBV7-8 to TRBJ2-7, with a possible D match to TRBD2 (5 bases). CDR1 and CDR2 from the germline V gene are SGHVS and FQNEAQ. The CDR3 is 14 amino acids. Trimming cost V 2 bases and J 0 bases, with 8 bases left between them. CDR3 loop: CASSLPGFSYEQYF. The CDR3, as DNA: TGTGCCAGCAGCTTACCGGGATTCTCCTACGAGCAGTACTTC.